These 13 T cell receptor beta chains were sequenced from one sample in a study of PD-1 blockade in classical Hodgkin lymphoma. Only in-frame clones appear in the TCRdb table, and some are missing; sequencing was by immunoSEQ multiplex PCR. The table includes under 80,000 clones, about two thirds detected once. Every patient relapsed after autologous stem cell transplantation, and brentuximab vedotin exposure varied. Source: peripheral blood mononuclear cells (PBMCs), taken before the second cycle of nivolumab. The receptors shown here come from a human donor with classical Hodgkin lymphoma.

This clone turned up a few times. The genes are TRBV5-6 and TRBJ1-2; D gene unclear. Germline-derived CDR1 and CDR2 are SGHDT and YYEEEE. The CDR3 is 14 amino acids. The V gene lost 3 bases and the J gene lost 1 base, with 10 bases spanning the gap. The DNA for the CDR3 is TGTGCCAGCAGCTCAGCAGCTTATAACTATGGCTACACCTTC. It translates to CASSSAAYNYGYTF.

This clone was seen just once. V usage is TRBV6-5 and J usage is TRBJ2-2; D not certain. Trimming removed 2 bases from V and 1 base from J, with 8 bases in between. Per the germline V gene, CDR1 is MNHEY and CDR2 is SVGAGI. There are 15 residues in the CDR3. CDR3 protein: CASSYKGMNTGELFF. CDR3 DNA: TGTGCCAGCAGTTACAAAGGGATGAACACCGGGGAGCTGTTTTTT.

Worth noting for this clone: The same CDR3 also results from other DNA sequences found in this sample. This sequence joins TRBV11-2 and TRBJ1-5; D gene uncertain. The CDR3 consists of 13 residues. Germline V gene data show CDR1 as SGHAT and CDR2 as FQNNGV. The V gene lost 1 base and the J gene lost 4 bases, with 5 bases spanning the gap. The CDR3 nucleotides are TGTGCCAGCAGCTTAGCAAGAAATCAGCCCCAGCATTTT. Amino acids: CASSLARNQPQHF.

The CDR3 DNA follows: TGTGCCAGCAGCTTTTCGGGACAGGGCTACAATGAGCAGTTCTTC. This gives the protein CASSFSGQGYNEQFF. The rearrangement links TRBV7-3 to TRBJ2-1; TRBD1 aligns across 9 bases. Germline loops: CDR1 SGHTA, CDR2 FQGTGA. The trim removed 3 bases at V and 3 bases at J, leaving 3 bases unmatched. This CDR3 is 15 amino acids long.

The chain is built from TRBV25-1 and TRBJ2-7; 10 bases are a match to TRBD2. CDR3 length equals 13 residues. V lost 6 bases to trimming and J lost 1 base; unmatched junction nucleotides: 0. Germline values: CDR1 MGHDK, CDR2 SYGVNS. The CDR3 region is CASRLAGSYEQYF. DNA of the CDR3: TGTGCCAGCAGACTAGCGGGATCCTACGAGCAGTACTTC.

This rearrangement joins TRBV30 to TRBJ1-1, with D possibly matching TRBD1 (5 bases). Germline CDR1 is GTSNPN and CDR2 is SVGIG (reference sequence). The CDR3 is 16 amino acids. V gave up 0 bases and J gave up 0 bases, with 14 bases separating them. CDR3: CAWSVEGTGMNTEAFF. CDR3 nucleotide sequence: TGTGCCTGGAGTGTTGAGGGAACAGGTATGAACACTGAAGCTTTCTTT.

This clone was counted a few times. The rearrangement links TRBV5-1 to TRBJ2-3; D assignment may be TRBD1 or TRBD2 (5 bases each). Trimming pared 0 bases from V and 0 bases from J, leaving 14 bases between. The length of the CDR3 is 17 residues. Germline assignment: CDR1 SGHRS and CDR2 YFSETQ. The DNA for the CDR3 is TGCGCCAGCAGCTTGGATTTCGGGGCTAAAAGCACAGATACGCAGTATTTT. It is translated as CASSLDFGAKSTDTQYF.

The chain couples TRBV19 to TRBJ1-3; D gene uncertain. The CDR3 runs to 13 residues. Germline V gives CDR1 LNHDA, CDR2 SQIVND (reference sequence). Trimming took off 8 bases at V and 2 bases at J, with 10 bases between the two ends. CDR3 bases: TGTGCCAGTGGGTTTCGAACTGGAAACACCATATATTTT. Its protein is CASGFRTGNTIYF.

This clone occurred a few times. J is TRBJ2-1 and V is TRBV27; 7 nucleotides line up with TRBD1. Germline V gene sequence: CDR1 MNHEY, CDR2 SMNVEV (reference sequence). There are 14 residues in the CDR3. J gave up 4 bases and V 5 bases, and 5 bases lay outside the gene matches. CDR3 residues: CASSPGTVYNEQFF. The CDR3 DNA follows: TGTGCCAGCAGTCCCGGGACAGTTTACAATGAGCAGTTCTTC.

This clone has a handful of counts. The chain employs TRBV19 and TRBJ2-2; 9 bases align to TRBD2. The CDR3 sequence is 16 residues long. Germline values: CDR1 LNHDA, CDR2 SQIVND (reference sequence). V shed 5 bases and J 4 bases; nucleotides not matched to a gene: 8. CDR3 nucleotides: TGTGCCAGTAGTTCAAGACTAGCGGAGGTCACCGGGGAGCTGTTTTTT. Protein product: CASSSRLAEVTGELFF.

The chain employs TRBV4-1 and TRBJ2-7; 11 bases are shared with TRBD2. From germline, CDR1 is MGHRA and CDR2 YSYEKL. V lost 5 bases and J lost 3; bases outside the gene matches: 3. CDR3 length: 14 amino acids. The CDR3 protein is CASSITSGSYEQYF. The CDR3 DNA reads TGCGCCAGCAGCATAACTAGCGGGAGCTACGAGCAGTACTTC.

J is TRBJ2-7 and V is TRBV19, with D unclear. The length of the CDR3 is 11 residues. The V gene lost 5 bases and the J gene lost 1 base, with 3 bases spanning the gap. Germline CDR1 LNHDA, CDR2 SQIVND (reference sequence). The CDR3 sequence: CASSGSYEQYF. The CDR3 DNA reads TGTGCCAGTAGTGGTTCCTACGAGCAGTACTTC.

The chain employs TRBV29-1 and TRBJ2-7; a possible D gene is TRBD1 (6 bases). The CDR3 extends over 13 amino acids. CDR1 is SQVTM, CDR2 ANQGSEA, per germline. V was trimmed by 4 bases and J by 3 bases, leaving 13 bases between them. CDR3 bases: TGCAGCGTTGTAGTTTCAGGGGACTACGAGCAGTACTTC. This encodes CSVVVSGDYEQYF.